The 17 T cell receptor beta chains given below trace back to one sample, sequenced in a study of response to subunit inactivated influenza vaccine. MiXCR, run by TCRdb on the RT-PCR reads, gives a single entry per CDR3 protein. The table has 500,000 or so distinct CDR3 sequences, roughly 9.8% seen once. The sample consisted of PBMCs from blood, taken more than 35 days after vaccination. These receptors came from a man aged 45-60 years who received an inactivated influenza vaccine.

This clonotype was counted between two and nine times. The genes are TRBV10-3 and TRBJ2-4; 9 bases map to TRBD1. The length of the CDR3 is 16 residues. Trimming cost V 4 bases and J 2 bases; bases outside gene matches: 6. The germline V gene has CDR1 ENHRY and CDR2 SYGVKD. The CDR3 DNA reads TGTGCCATCAGTGCATCCGGACAGGGGACCAAAAACATTCAGTACTTC. As protein: CAISASGQGTKNIQYF.

This rearrangement joins TRBV11-1 to TRBJ2-1; 10 nucleotides agree with TRBD2. Germline CDR1 is SGHAT and CDR2 is FQDESV (reference sequence). The CDR3 is made up of 20 amino acids. V lost 6 bases to trimming and J lost 2 bases; unmatched junction nucleotides: 19. The CDR3 is CASSLLVGSGGRKTYNEQFF. CDR3 nucleotides: TGTGCCAGCAGTCTCCTTGTTGGTAGCGGGGGGCGAAAAACCTACAATGAGCAGTTCTTC.

This clonotype has ten or more counts. The chain is built from TRBV7-9 and TRBJ2-7; possible D gene TRBD2, 6 bases. CDR3 size: 14 residues. Deletions cut 5 bases from V and 2 bases from J, with 13 bases between. Germline V lookup: CDR1 SEHNR, CDR2 FQNEAQ (reference sequence). The DNA of the CDR3 is TGTGCCAGCAGCGTACTCGGGGGTCCCTACGAGCAGTACTTC. It yields the protein CASSVLGGPYEQYF.

The chain uses TRBV5-1 and TRBJ2-5; possibly TRBD1 for D (6 bases). Per the germline V gene, CDR1 is SGHRS and CDR2 is YFSETQ. Trimming took 0 bases from V and 5 from J, leaving 17 bases between them. The CDR3 covers 16 residues. Here the CDR3 reads CASSLGTRIRGETQYF. In nucleotides, the CDR3 is TGCGCCAGCAGCTTGGGAACTAGAATTAGGGGGGAGACCCAGTACTTC.

This clonotype was counted between two and nine times. V is TRBV20-1 and J is TRBJ1-1; tentatively, D is TRBD1 (5 bases). This CDR3 has 14 residues. Germline assignment: CDR1 DFQATT and CDR2 SNEGSKA (reference sequence). The V gene lost 0 bases and the J gene lost 3 bases, with 11 bases spanning the gap. This CDR3 is CSARDPGEDTEAFF. For the CDR3, the DNA is TGCAGTGCTAGAGACCCGGGGGAGGACACTGAAGCTTTCTTT.

This clonotype showed up many times. The chain uses TRBV6-5 and TRBJ2-1; D gene uncertain. The CDR3 contains 15 residues. Germline lookup yields CDR1 MNHEY and CDR2 SVGAGI. The germline V and J ends were trimmed by 2 bases and 2 bases, with 10 bases remaining between them. The CDR3, as DNA: TGTGCCAGCAGTTACGAGGTGAGCACCTACAATGAGCAGTTCTTC. Translated, it gives CASSYEVSTYNEQFF.

The rearrangement uses TRBV6-2 or TRBV6-3 and TRBJ2-3; D possibly corresponds to TRBD1 (5 bases). V was pared by 2 bases and J by 2 bases, with 14 bases between. Germline V CDR1 and CDR2: MNHEY, SVGEGT. The CDR3 is made up of 16 amino acids. DNA for the CDR3: TGTGCCAGCAGTTACGGGGCAGGTTATTCCACAGATACGCAGTATTTT. Its translation: CASSYGAGYSTDTQYF.

The rearrangement links TRBV24-1 to TRBJ2-5, with a tentative D call TRBD2 (5 bases). Germline CDR1 reads KGHDR; CDR2 reads SFDVKD. The CDR3 length is 15 residues. Trimming stripped 3 bases from V and 0 bases from J, with 10 bases between. CDR3 amino acids: CATSDPGRDQETQYF. For the CDR3, the DNA is TGTGCCACCAGTGATCCTGGGCGGGACCAAGAGACCCAGTACTTC.

This clonotype has a count of ten or more. The chain employs TRBV6-2 or TRBV6-3 and TRBJ1-5, with D maybe TRBD1 (5 bases). There are 16 residues in the CDR3. Germline V CDR1 and CDR2: MNHEY, SVGEGT. The V and J ends lost 2 bases and 7 bases respectively, with 18 bases between them. CDR3 nucleotides: TGTGCCAGCAGTTACGTTGAGGGGCAGGTAAACCAGCCCCAGCATTTT. Translation gives CASSYVEGQVNQPQHF.

The chain joins TRBV30 to TRBJ1-1; TRBD1 might be the D (5 bases). Germline CDR1 reads GTSNPN; CDR2 reads SVGIG (reference sequence). CDR3 size: 14 residues. Trimming cost V 2 bases and J 0 bases, with 10 bases left between them. DNA for the CDR3: TGTGCCTGGAGTAGGCCAGGGCTGAACACTGAAGCTTTCTTT. Amino acid sequence: CAWSRPGLNTEAFF.

This clonotype was counted only a few times. This rearrangement joins TRBV4-3 to TRBJ2-1; D is ambiguous. The ends were cut back, 0 bases at V and 5 bases at J, with 5 bases in the middle. The germline gives CDR1 LGHNA, CDR2 YSLEER. The CDR3 runs 13 residues. The CDR3, as DNA: TGCGCCAGCAGCCAAGAGTTGCACAATGAGCAGTTCTTC. It yields the protein CASSQELHNEQFF.

The table lists this clonotype with many counts. The gene calls are TRBV20-1 and TRBJ2-3, with 7 bases lining up with TRBD2. The CDR3 sequence is 14 residues long. The V gene end was trimmed by 2 bases and the J gene end by 7 bases; junction bases not matched to a gene: 9. Germline-derived CDR1 and CDR2 are DFQATT and SNEGSKA (reference sequence). The CDR3 DNA follows: TGCAGTGCTAGAATCCGGGGAGGGCCGTATACGCAGTATTTT. It codes for CSARIRGGPYTQYF.

The chain has TRBV21-1 and TRBJ1-1; the table's D call, TRBD1, has no DNA check behind it. TRBV21-1 is a listed pseudogene. The CDR3 spans 17 residues. The CDR3 reads CASSTAIAGFGNTEAFF. CDR3 nucleotides: TGTGCCAGCAGCACCGCAATCGCAGGGTTTGGGAACACTGAAGCTTTCTTT.

This clonotype was detected a few times. The gene calls are TRBV20-1 and TRBJ1-1; TRBD1 matches at 7 bases. After removal of 2 bases from V and 5 bases from J, the junction contained 5 bases not matched to a gene. The CDR3 runs 13 residues. Germline V gene sequence: CDR1 DFQATT, CDR2 SNEGSKA (reference sequence). The CDR3 sequence: CSARQGVWTEAFF. The CDR3 DNA reads as TGCAGTGCTAGACAGGGGGTGTGGACTGAAGCTTTCTTT.

This clonotype has a handful of counts. This rearrangement joins TRBV11-1 to TRBJ2-7; 8 nucleotides agree with TRBD1. V trimming: 6 bases; J trimming: 4 bases; junction bases outside the gene matches: 8. Germline assignment: CDR1 SGHAT and CDR2 FQDESV (reference sequence). There are 14 residues in the CDR3. Written as DNA, the CDR3 is TGTGCCAGCAGAGGAACTGGACAGGGTTACGAGCAGTACTTC. It translates to CASRGTGQGYEQYF.

The J gene is TRBJ2-3, the V gene TRBV9; 9 bases fit TRBD2. This CDR3 contains 16 residues. Germline assignment: CDR1 SGDLS and CDR2 YYNGEE. J was trimmed by 4 bases and V by 0 bases; bases with no gene match: 6. In DNA, the CDR3 is TGTGCCAGCAGCGTAGGGGCGGGAGGGCCTCCAGATACGCAGTATTTT. It yields the protein CASSVGAGGPPDTQYF.

This chain uses TRBV7-9 with TRBJ2-1, with D tentatively TRBD2 (6 bases). Trimming cost V 5 bases and J 10 bases, with 12 bases left between them. CDR3 size: 12 residues. Germline-derived CDR1 and CDR2 are SEHNR and FQNEAQ (reference sequence). The CDR3 DNA is TGTGCCAGCAGCGCTCACCTAGCGGAGCAGTTCTTC. The encoded protein is CASSAHLAEQFF.